This T cell receptor (beta chain) was observed in a study of cytomegalovirus exposure and HLA in healthy donors (dated by TCRdb to 2016 to 2017). Describing the broader study: In an earlier analysis of approximately 640 of the donors, 276 Gb of sequence data and 95 million to 130 million unique TCR beta sequences from roughly 200 million T cells were reported. Roughly 320 gigabases of sequencing data and around 88 million unique TCR sequences made up an early release that covered several hundred HLA-typed donors. The genetic ancestry cluster associated with self-reported Caucasian donors included approximately 85% of the 300 to 450 genotyped donors. The study aimed to test whether signatures of past pathogen exposure could be identified by cataloging public T cell receptors. The T cell repertoires of several hundred subjects were profiled by immunosequencing and related to cytomegalovirus serostatus. Besides the first cohort of roughly 700 subjects, a separate validation cohort made up of 95 to 150 different subjects was used. The study combined high-throughput TCR immunosequencing, statistical association of individual TCRs with disease status, and machine learning to predict cytomegalovirus infection status. To study patterns of TCR occurrence, a later analysis re-analyzed previously published TCR beta repertoires from 700 or so donors and added high-resolution HLA genotyping. The later analysis used no new phenotypic data to find candidate immune exposures, relying instead on TCR beta sequences and their occurrence across donors. In an earlier analysis of 587 of the donors, high-throughput TCR beta sequencing was used to judge whether each TCR beta V gene segment behaved as functional or pseudogenic. Donor age, sex, ethnicity and CMV serostatus were compiled together with the repertoire data. Genome-wide SNP genotypes for about 55% of the roughly 670 donors were used in a later genetic analysis, which treated that subset as a discovery cohort. Every repertoire in the discovery cohort had been generated on one and the same sequencing platform. Both class I and class II loci were covered by HLA typing, at four-digit resolution. The number of donors typed differed by locus, with about 629-630 for A, B, C, DRB1 and DQB1, more than 500 for DQA1, approximately 570 for DPA1, and some 440 for DPB1. Roughly five DR-DQ haplotypes were treated as single units for association and clustering because of strong linkage in the cohort. Among roughly 400 genotyped donors of the cohort, an average of approximately 240,000 unique TCR beta nucleotide sequences were sequenced per donor, about a sixth of them non-productive.

Only a few counts were recorded for this clone. Which antigen it targets is not known. No per-base quality is available; no much larger clone lies one base away. The method behind the library was the immunoSEQ multiplex PCR assay. A mixture of 60 forward primers for TCR Vbeta segments and 13 reverse primers for TCR Jbeta segments was used in the multiplex PCR. Amplification of the CDR3 region of rearranged TCR beta genes was performed with a multiplex PCR assay on genomic DNA. On the Illumina HiSeq System, the amplified TCR beta libraries were sequenced as 87-base-pair reads. Under the source paper's analysis protocol: In a later analysis, about 80 million unique TCR beta chains were counted across the roughly 670 repertoires, and around 10 million of these chains were shared by at least two donors. Raw reads were error-corrected and collapsed into unique sequences by a nearest-neighbor algorithm in which closely related sequences were merged to remove PCR and sequencing errors. V, D and J gene segments were assigned by aligning CDR3 sequences to IMGT reference sequences. For a sequence to be retained, a match of at least six nucleotides was required to both a V gene segment and a J gene segment. Rearrangements were classified as productive when the CDR3 lacked stop codons and remained in frame with V and J, and all other rearrangements were classified as non-productive. CDR3 was defined according to IMGT convention as the region running from the second conserved V-encoded cysteine to the conserved J-encoded phenylalanine. Sequences without an unambiguous match to a single V gene segment were excluded from the earlier analysis of a few hundred of the donors. An earlier analysis of several hundred of the donors called V segments functional above 56.7% productive rearrangements and segregating when the between-donor standard deviation exceeded 5%. A statistical classification framework was built to diagnose cytomegalovirus status from the catalog of TCR beta chain sequences. A later analysis assigned V and J genes by comparing TCR nucleotide sequences with IMGT/GENE-DB human TR gene sequences. In a later analysis, CDR3 sequences and most-parsimonious VDJ recombination scenarios were assigned using the TCRdist pipeline. In a later analysis, each TCR beta chain was defined by its CDR3 amino acid sequence together with its V-gene family, and reads without a unique V-gene family were excluded. To address suspected cross-contamination and a sequencing artifact, a later analysis removed approximately 600 highly shared, low-generation-probability nucleotide sequences. A later analysis calculated a clonal expansion index for each public chain from normalized within-repertoire ranks of inferred template counts. In a later analysis, generation probabilities were computed with a VDJ recombination model fitted to out-of-frame rearrangements, and the resulting probabilities were checked against IGoR. A later analysis scored TCR-TCR, TCR-HLA and TCR-CMV co-occurrence with hypergeometric tests, applying a repertoire-size bias correction to TCR pairs. In a later analysis, false discovery rates were estimated by permuting HLA or CMV assignments 20 times. A later analysis grouped co-occurring TCRs with DBSCAN, adding TCRdist sequence similarity when clustering within HLA-allele-positive subsets. Repertoires with fewer than 30,000 or more than 120,000 public chains were left out of co-occurrence clustering, as were about 5 repertoires with anomalous nucleotide sharing. Not all clones reach the TCRdb copy of this immuneACCESS table, which keeps in-frame sequences only. Checked studies attribute under half of the gap to unresolved V genes and leave the rest unexplained. V and J calls and clone size follow that table, whereas D and trimming were derived from the DNA. The sample table shows 120,000 to 150,000 clones, and about three fifths are seen once. Under 3% of the sample goes to the ten largest clones.

The research as a whole found: Linkage disequilibrium might explain the correlated functional status among segregating V segments, but an unknown experimental factor could not be excluded. In vitro tests confirmed that a few of the cytomegalovirus-associated TCR beta chains recognize cytomegalovirus antigens. Immune exposure information for the cohort was limited to CMV serostatus. While some public TCRs were present in many individuals, most TCR sequences turned up only very rarely across donors. In a later analysis, most CMV-associated TCR beta chains were found to appear HLA-restricted, with HLA associations seemingly driven largely by CMV exposure. A further reported finding was that TCR beta sequences accurately predicted the HLA-A and HLA-B alleles for most subjects in the first cohort. The sequencing pipeline was judged likely to have produced a cluster of highly shared sequence variants as a technical artifact. The cohort was sequenced for TCR beta chains only, and without alpha or paired-chain data the features that could be detected were limited. In a later analysis, HLA-associated TCR beta chains showed more clonal expansion and lower generation probabilities than non-associated chains that were equally common. The presence/absence analyses assumed that sequencing depth was roughly uniform across donors, and that assumption may not be true. Because HLA typing was unavailable for some donors at each locus, only the typed subset was used in association tests. Broadly in line with IMGT annotations, most TCR beta V segments showed up in productive rearrangements about 87% or about 30% of the time in an earlier analysis of 587 of the donors. The authors suggested that the approach could potentially be extended to other disease states and immunological phenotypes. When HLA alleles, especially DR and DQ, strongly co-occurred, attributing TCR associations to individual alleles was difficult. According to a later analysis, TCR association rates differed among HLA loci, with DRB1 alleles showing the most associated TCRs and HLA-C alleles showing the fewest. The study listed 150 to 200 TCR beta chains as associated with cytomegalovirus. Cytomegalovirus status was reported to be diagnosed by the classifier with high specificity and sensitivity in both the original and validation cohorts. Specific HLA alleles were associated with 15,000 to 20,000 TCR beta sequences at a false discovery rate of 0.05 in a later analysis. Several of the top co-occurrence clusters appeared to be linked to parvovirus B19, influenza, CMV and Epstein-Barr virus, according to a later analysis. In a later genetic analysis, fewer N-insertions in productive TCRs were reported among donors in an Asian-associated ancestry cluster than the roughly 700-donor mean. Over 15 rarely observed V segments, including chromosome 9 orphons, were excluded from the earlier analysis of about 600 of the donors because counts were too low. An association between a missense DCLRE1C variant and V-gene and J-gene trimming of TCR beta chains was found in a later genetic analysis and replicated in an independent cohort. Because the 87-base-pair reads could not distinguish some IMGT-functional V segments, including TRBV6-2 and TRBV6-3, those segments were excluded.

The cohort consisted of approximately 670 healthy bone marrow donors. Cohort members were all nominally healthy when sampled, although unrecorded immune exposures were likely present. The donor was CMV seropositive and was included in the group of 300 or so seropositive cohort members. Each donor provided a peripheral blood sample, and peripheral blood mononuclear cells were used for TCR beta sequencing. Genomic DNA was extracted from the blood cell samples with the Qiagen DNeasy Blood Extraction Kit. Looking up the germline V gene yields CDR1 SGDLS and CDR2 YYNGEE. Trimming removed 4 bases from V and 10 bases from J, leaving 12 bases between the germline ends. Inclusive of the bounding cysteine and phenylalanine, the CDR3 is 12 residues long. Only the CDR3 region is kept as DNA, spanning 36 bases read in frame from base 1.

This TCR was recovered from a woman aged 30 to 39 in good health and CMV-seropositive. The rearranged chain carries TRBV9 and TRBJ2-1, with the D gene call left open. The sequenced material came from PBMCs. The sequenced DNA: TGTGCCAGCAGCTCCCCTAGGTACGAGCAGTTCTTC. It is translated as CASSSPRYEQFF.